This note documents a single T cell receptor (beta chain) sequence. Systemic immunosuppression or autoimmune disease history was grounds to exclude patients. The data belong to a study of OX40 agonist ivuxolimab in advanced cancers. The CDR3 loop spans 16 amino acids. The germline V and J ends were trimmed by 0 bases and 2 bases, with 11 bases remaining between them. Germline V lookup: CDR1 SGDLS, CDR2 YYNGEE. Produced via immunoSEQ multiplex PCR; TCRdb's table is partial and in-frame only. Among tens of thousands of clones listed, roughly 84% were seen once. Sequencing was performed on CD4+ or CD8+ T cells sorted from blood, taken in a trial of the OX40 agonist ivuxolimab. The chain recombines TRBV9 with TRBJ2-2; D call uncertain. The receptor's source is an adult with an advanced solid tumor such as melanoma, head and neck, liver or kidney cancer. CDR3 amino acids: CASSVVGSRNTGELFF. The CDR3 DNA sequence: TGTGCCAGCAGCGTAGTGGGCAGCAGAAACACCGGGGAGCTGTTTTTT. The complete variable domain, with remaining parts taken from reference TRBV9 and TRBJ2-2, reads DSGVTQTPKHLITATGQRVTLRCSPRSGDLSVYWYQQSLDQGLQFLIQYYNGEERAKGNILERFSAQQFPDLHSELNLSSLELGDSALYFCASSVVGSRNTGELFFGEGSRLTVL.